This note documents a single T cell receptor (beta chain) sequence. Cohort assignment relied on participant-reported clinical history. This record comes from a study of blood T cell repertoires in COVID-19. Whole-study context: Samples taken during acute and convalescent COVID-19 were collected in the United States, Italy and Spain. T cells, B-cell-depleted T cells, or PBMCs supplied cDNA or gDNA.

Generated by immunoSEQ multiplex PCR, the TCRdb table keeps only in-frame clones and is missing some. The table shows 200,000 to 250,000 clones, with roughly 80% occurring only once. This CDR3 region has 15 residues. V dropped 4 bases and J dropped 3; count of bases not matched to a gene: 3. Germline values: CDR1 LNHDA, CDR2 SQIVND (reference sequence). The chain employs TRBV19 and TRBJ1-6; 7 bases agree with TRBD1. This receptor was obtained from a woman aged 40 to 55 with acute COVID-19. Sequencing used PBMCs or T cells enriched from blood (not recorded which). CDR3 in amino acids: CASSTRDSYNSPLHF. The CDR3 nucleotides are TGTGCCAGTAGTACCAGGGACAGCTATAATTCACCCCTCCACTTT.